The 18 T cell receptor beta chains in this list originate from one sample, sequenced in a study of T cell responses to AZD1222 COVID-19 vaccine. Measured with immunoSEQ multiplex PCR; TCRdb has only the in-frame clones, and not every one. This table holds fewer than 200,000 clones, more than 80% found once. Sequences were derived from peripheral blood, sampled 28 days after the second dose of the MenACWY control vaccine. These receptors all stem from an adult who received the MenACWY meningococcal vaccine as a control.

The chain links TRBV11-2 to TRBJ2-2; 9 bases are shared with TRBD1. Germline V gene sequence: CDR1 SGHAT, CDR2 FQNNGV. The CDR3 runs 18 residues. Trimming took 0 bases from V and 1 from J; bases not matched to a gene: 6. CDR3 sequence: CASSLDPQGALNTGELFF. The CDR3 nucleotides read TGTGCCAGCAGCTTAGACCCACAGGGGGCGTTGAACACCGGGGAGCTGTTTTTT.

The chain's CDR3 is CASSSLAGFYEQYF. DNA for the CDR3: TGTGCCAGTAGTTCCCTAGCGGGCTTCTACGAGCAGTACTTC. The rearrangement links TRBV19 to TRBJ2-7; TRBD2 aligns across 8 bases. The junction had 6 bases not matched to a gene; V was cut back by 5 bases and J by 3 bases. Germline-derived CDR1 and CDR2 are LNHDA and SQIVND (reference sequence). This CDR3 is built from 14 residues.

The count of this clone is one. The chain links TRBV19 to TRBJ2-7; 8 nucleotides align to TRBD2. The ends lost 8 bases at V and 3 bases at J; junction bases unmatched: 6. This CDR3 has 13 residues. Germline CDR1 is LNHDA and CDR2 is SQIVND (reference sequence). The CDR3 reads CASGQRESYEQYF. The CDR3 nucleotides read TGTGCCAGTGGCCAGCGGGAGAGCTACGAGCAGTACTTC.

The V gene is TRBV9, the J gene TRBJ2-3; TRBD1 aligns across 8 bases. The CDR3 is made up of 16 amino acids. Germline V lookup: CDR1 SGDLS, CDR2 YYNGEE. V shed 3 bases and J 0 bases; nucleotides not matched to a gene: 6. CDR3 DNA: TGTGCCAGCAGCGCCGGGACAGGTCTTAGCACAGATACGCAGTATTTT. Protein sequence: CASSAGTGLSTDTQYF.

The gene calls are TRBV6-5 and TRBJ2-2; TRBD2 aligns across 7 bases. CDR3 size: 14 residues. With V trimmed by 8 bases and J by 0 bases, 3 bases remained unmatched. CDR1 is MNHEY and CDR2 is SVGAGI in the germline V gene. The CDR3 DNA sequence: TGTGCCAGCCTACTAGCGTCGAACACCGGGGAGCTGTTTTTT. Encoded protein: CASLLASNTGELFF.

This chain connects TRBV19 to TRBJ1-2; TRBD1 matches 11 bases. The germline V gene has CDR1 LNHDA and CDR2 SQIVND (reference sequence). The CDR3 consists of 17 residues. The V and J ends lost 3 bases and 2 bases, in that order; junction bases with no gene match: 8. CDR3 protein: CASSITGTGGSNYGYTF. The CDR3, as DNA: TGTGCCAGTAGTATTACTGGGACAGGGGGATCGAACTATGGCTACACCTTC.

V gene TRBV7-2 combines with J gene TRBJ2-7, with a tentative D call TRBD2 (5 bases). This CDR3 spans 16 amino acids. The V end lost 5 bases, the J end lost 2 bases, and 19 bases lay between the germline ends. The germline V gene has CDR1 SGHTA and CDR2 FQGNSA. This CDR3 is CASSAIGRGSTYEQYF. DNA for the CDR3: TGTGCCAGCAGCGCCATTGGACGGGGATCTACCTACGAGCAGTACTTC.

This chain uses TRBV5-1 with TRBJ2-1, with D possibly being TRBD1 (5 bases). V was clipped by 0 bases and J by 0 bases, with 7 bases between them. The V gene's germline CDR1 is SGHRS and CDR2 YFSETQ. This CDR3 comprises 15 residues. The CDR3 DNA is TGCGCCAGCAGCTTGGGGGGCAGCTCCTACAATGAGCAGTTCTTC. Translation: CASSLGGSSYNEQFF.

This chain uses TRBV28 with TRBJ1-1; D remains ambiguous. The CDR3 loop spans 12 amino acids. Per the germline V gene, CDR1 is MDHEN and CDR2 is SYDVKM. Between the trimmed V and J ends, which lost 3 bases and 6 bases, there was a span of 8 bases. As DNA, the CDR3 is TGTGCCAGCAGTTTTGGGATAGCTGAAGCTTTCTTT. Translation: CASSFGIAEAFF.

The rearrangement links TRBV23-1 to TRBJ2-7, with 7 bases fitting TRBD2. TRBV23-1 is designated an ORF whose function remains uncertain. This CDR3 has 16 amino acids. With 4 bases clipped from V and 6 bases from J, the junction kept 15 bases outside the gene matches. The CDR3 loop reads CASSPPIGGILREQYF. The CDR3 DNA is TGCGCCAGCAGTCCACCGATCGGGGGGATTCTCCGCGAGCAGTACTTC.

DNA of the CDR3: TGTGCCACCAGTGTCGCGGGAGTATTGAATACGCAGTATTTT. Translated: CATSVAGVLNTQYF. The chain is built from TRBV24-1 and TRBJ2-3; TRBD2 matches at 7 bases. Germline V lookup: CDR1 KGHDR, CDR2 SFDVKD. The CDR3 contains 14 residues. The V and J ends lost 5 bases and 7 bases, in that order; junction bases with no gene match: 8.

The chain has TRBV7-7 and TRBJ2-5, with D possibly being TRBD1 (6 bases). CDR3 length equals 14 residues. Per germline, CDR1 SSHAT and CDR2 FNYEAQ (reference sequence). With 4 bases removed from V and 4 bases from J, the gap between germline ends came to 13 bases. The CDR3 sequence is CASSSQGVGETQYF. CDR3 sequence (DNA): TGTGCCAGCAGCTCACAGGGCGTGGGAGAGACCCAGTACTTC.

The chain recombines TRBV29-1 with TRBJ2-3; 10 bases agree with TRBD1. J gave up 4 bases and V 0 bases, and 10 bases lay outside the gene matches. The CDR3 has 17 residues. CDR1 and CDR2 (germline): SQVTM, ANQGSEA. The DNA of the CDR3 is TGCAGCGTTGAAGATCCCCCGGGACAGGGGTGGGCAGATACGCAGTATTTT. Translated: CSVEDPPGQGWADTQYF.

The genes are TRBV28 and TRBJ1-5; unclear D gene. V lost 7 bases, J lost 3 bases, and 4 bases lay in between. Germline CDR1 reads MDHEN; CDR2 reads SYDVKM. The CDR3 sequence is 11 residues long. The CDR3 here is CASTNNQPQHF. For the CDR3, the DNA is TGTGCCAGCACCAACAATCAGCCCCAGCATTTT.

The chain carries TRBV5-1 and TRBJ1-3; TRBD1 agrees at 9 bases. CDR1 and CDR2 from the germline V gene are SGHRS and YFSETQ. This CDR3 has 15 amino acids. Trimming took 5 bases from V and 4 from J; bases not matched to a gene: 7. CDR3 nucleotide sequence: TGCGCCAGCAGGGAACAGGGGGCAGCGGGAAACACCATATATTTT. As protein: CASREQGAAGNTIYF.

This chain links TRBV11-2 with TRBJ1-1, with D possibly being TRBD1 (6 bases). Germline-derived CDR1 and CDR2 are SGHAT and FQNNGV. Between the trimmed V and J ends, which lost 3 bases and 8 bases, there was a span of 19 bases. The CDR3 contains 15 residues. CDR3 DNA: TGTGCCAGCAGCTTGCACCCAATTACAGGGACCGAAGCTTTCTTT. It yields the protein CASSLHPITGTEAFF.

The genes are TRBV7-9 and TRBJ1-4; D possibly corresponds to TRBD1 (5 bases). Germline V gives CDR1 SEHNR, CDR2 FQNEAQ (reference sequence). The CDR3 is made up of 11 amino acids. The V gene lost 6 bases and the J gene lost 15 bases, with 14 bases spanning the gap. The CDR3 loop is CASSTGGRVFF. In DNA, the CDR3 is TGTGCCAGCAGTACCGGGGGGAGGGTGTTTTTT.

V usage is TRBV11-2 and J usage is TRBJ2-7; 10 bases are a match to TRBD2. Germline V gives CDR1 SGHAT, CDR2 FQNNGV. Unmatched junction bases numbered 4, after V lost 2 bases and J lost 3 bases. This CDR3 contains 15 residues. CDR3 region: CASSLWLAGDYEQYF. CDR3 bases: TGTGCCAGCAGCTTATGGCTAGCGGGAGACTACGAGCAGTACTTC.